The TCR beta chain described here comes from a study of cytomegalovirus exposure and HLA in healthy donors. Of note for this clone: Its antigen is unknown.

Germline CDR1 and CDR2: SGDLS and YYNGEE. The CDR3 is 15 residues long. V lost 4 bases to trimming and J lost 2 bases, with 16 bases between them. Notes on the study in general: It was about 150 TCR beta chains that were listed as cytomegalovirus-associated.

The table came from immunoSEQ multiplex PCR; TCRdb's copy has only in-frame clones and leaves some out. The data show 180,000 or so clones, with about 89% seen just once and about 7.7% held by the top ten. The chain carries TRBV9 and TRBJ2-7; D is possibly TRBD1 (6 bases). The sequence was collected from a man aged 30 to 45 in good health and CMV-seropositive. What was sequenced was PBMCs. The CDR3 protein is CASSPRDIFAYEQYF. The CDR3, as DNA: TGTGCCAGCAGCCCCCGGGACATTTTTGCCTACGAGCAGTACTTC.